This T cell receptor (beta chain) stems from a study of PD-L1 blockade in urothelial cancer. Study as a whole: Blood was evaluated 3 weeks (second dose) and 6 weeks after therapy began. There were a median of about 140,000 T cells in blood samples.

This CDR3 region has 14 residues. Germline V gene sequence: CDR1 MNHEY, CDR2 SMNVEV (reference sequence). With V trimmed by 6 bases and J by 4 bases, 5 bases remained unmatched. Profiled with immunoSEQ multiplex PCR; TCRdb holds only in-frame clones, not every one. The sample yields 50,000 or so clones, about 72% seen once. The TCR comes from a man between 65 and 85 years old with urothelial cancer. V gene TRBV27 combines with J gene TRBJ2-1; 8 bases map to TRBD1. Sequencing used PBMCs, obtained around atezolizumab (anti-PD-L1) treatment. CDR3 region: CASRDRATYNEQFF. The CDR3 DNA sequence: TGTGCCAGCAGGGACAGGGCCACATACAATGAGCAGTTCTTC.